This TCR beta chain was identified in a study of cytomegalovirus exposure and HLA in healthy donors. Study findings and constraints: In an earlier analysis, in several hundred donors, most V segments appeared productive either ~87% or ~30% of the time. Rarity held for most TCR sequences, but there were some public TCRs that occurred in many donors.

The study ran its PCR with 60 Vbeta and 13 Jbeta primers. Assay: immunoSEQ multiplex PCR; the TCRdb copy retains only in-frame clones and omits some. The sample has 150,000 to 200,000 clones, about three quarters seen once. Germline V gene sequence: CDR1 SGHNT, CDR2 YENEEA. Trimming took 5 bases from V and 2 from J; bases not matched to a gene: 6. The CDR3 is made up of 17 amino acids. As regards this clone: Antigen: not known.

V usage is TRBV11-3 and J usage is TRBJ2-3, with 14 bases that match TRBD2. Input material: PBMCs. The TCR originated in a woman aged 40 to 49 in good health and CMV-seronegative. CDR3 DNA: TGTGCCAGCAGCCCGGGACTAGCGGGAGTGGACACAGATACGCAGTATTTT. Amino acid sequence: CASSPGLAGVDTDTQYF.